The 31 T cell receptor beta chains below were found in one sample sequenced in a study of cytomegalovirus exposure and HLA in healthy donors listed by TCRdb under 2017. Libraries were constructed by the immunoSEQ multiplex PCR assay. This is the immuneACCESS table as TCRdb keeps it, with only in-frame sequences that have V and J called. A part of the clones is gone; compared with another copy, unresolved V genes explain less than half, and the rest is unexplained. Present in this sample are some 120,000 clones, approximately 87% of which were seen just once. The ten largest clones capture approximately 2.3% of the sample. Sequenced sample: PBMCs. These receptors were taken from a woman in her thirties in good health and CMV-seronegative.

V gene TRBV5-1 combines with J gene TRBJ2-7, with D possibly being TRBD2 (5 bases). Trimming pared 0 bases from V and 1 base from J, leaving 11 bases between. The CDR3 runs to 15 residues. The germline gives CDR1 SGHRS, CDR2 YFSETQ. The CDR3 bases are TGCGCCAGCAGCTTGGGTCCGAGCGGATCCTACGAGCAGTACTTC. It translates to CASSLGPSGSYEQYF.

The V and J genes are TRBV7-2 and TRBJ2-2, with unresolved D. V was pared by 4 bases and J by 4 bases, with 13 bases between. The CDR3 spans 15 residues. Per germline, CDR1 SGHTA and CDR2 FQGNSA. This CDR3 reads CASSYPSVSTGELFF. For the CDR3, the DNA is TGTGCCAGCAGCTACCCTTCAGTATCCACCGGGGAGCTGTTTTTT.

The chain employs TRBV5-1 and TRBJ2-5; D gene ambiguous. Trimming left V 7 bases short and J 3 bases short, with 7 bases between. The CDR3 runs to 11 residues. Germline V lookup: CDR1 SGHRS, CDR2 YFSETQ. The CDR3 DNA sequence: TGCGCCAGCGGCCCTGAAGAGACCCAGTACTTC. Translated: CASGPEETQYF.

The V and J genes are TRBV4-1 and TRBJ1-1; TRBD1 agrees at 7 bases. Germline V CDR1 and CDR2: MGHRA, YSYEKL. CDR3 length equals 15 residues. J was trimmed by 5 bases and V by 3 bases; bases with no gene match: 9. In DNA, the CDR3 is TGCGCCAGCAGCCAGAGCTACAGGGGCCGAACTGAAGCTTTCTTT. It translates to CASSQSYRGRTEAFF.

The V gene is TRBV6-5, the J gene TRBJ1-2; D is uncertain. The V gene lost 0 bases and the J gene lost 12 bases, with 8 bases spanning the gap. This CDR3 comprises 11 residues. The germline gives CDR1 MNHEY, CDR2 SVGAGI. CDR3 in DNA: TGTGCCAGCAGTTACTCCGGTCTGCACACCTTC. As protein: CASSYSGLHTF.

In DNA, the CDR3 is TGTGCCAGCAACAGACAGGGGGGAACCTACGAGCAGTACTTC. Protein product: CASNRQGGTYEQYF. The chain is built from TRBV5-6 and TRBJ2-7, with 9 bases that match TRBD1. This CDR3 spans 14 amino acids. The V gene's germline CDR1 is SGHDT and CDR2 YYEEEE. Trimming removed 6 bases from V and 2 bases from J; junction bases left unmatched: 6.

The J gene is TRBJ2-1, the V gene TRBV10-1, with 8 nucleotides matching TRBD2. CDR3 size: 15 residues. Unmatched junction bases numbered 5, after V lost 2 bases and J lost 5 bases. Germline V gene lookup returns CDR1 WNHNN and CDR2 SYGVQD (reference sequence). The CDR3 spells CASSEGGGTDNEQFF. CDR3 coding DNA: TGCGCCAGCAGTGAGGGCGGGGGGACGGACAATGAGCAGTTCTTC.

The chain recombines TRBV19 with TRBJ2-3; 11 bases line up with TRBD2. This CDR3 region has 16 residues. J gave up 2 bases and V 3 bases, and 4 bases lay outside the gene matches. CDR1 and CDR2 from the germline V gene are LNHDA and SQIVND (reference sequence). This CDR3 reads CASSIRLAGHTDTQYF. In DNA form, the CDR3 reads TGTGCCAGTAGTATCAGACTAGCGGGGCACACAGATACGCAGTATTTT.

CDR3 in amino acids: CASSPRRTSGKYNEQFF. CDR3 nucleotides: TGTGCCAGCAGCCCTAGGCGGACTAGCGGGAAGTACAATGAGCAGTTCTTC. The rearrangement uses TRBV11-3 and TRBJ2-1, with 12 bases fitting TRBD2. Unmatched junction bases numbered 9, after V lost 5 bases and J lost 4 bases. The CDR3 is made up of 17 amino acids. Germline values: CDR1 SGHNT, CDR2 YENEEA.

The sample holds one count of this clone. This rearrangement joins TRBV4-3 to TRBJ1-6; D unresolved. The CDR3 loop spans 17 amino acids. Between the trimmed V and J ends, which lost 0 bases and 4 bases, there was a span of 13 bases. The germline V gene encodes CDR1 LGHNA and CDR2 YSLEER. CDR3 sequence: CASSQDLSGAYNSPLHF. CDR3 nucleotides: TGCGCCAGCAGCCAAGATTTATCTGGAGCTTATAATTCACCCCTCCACTTT.

V is TRBV7-8 and J is TRBJ2-5, with a tentative D call TRBD1 (5 bases). V was shortened by 4 bases and J by 0 bases, with 15 bases between the two germline ends. The CDR3 is 16 amino acids. Germline V gene sequence: CDR1 SGHVS, CDR2 FQNEAQ. This CDR3 reads CASSSPDSPYQETQYF. The CDR3 bases are TGTGCCAGCAGCTCTCCTGACAGCCCGTACCAAGAGACCCAGTACTTC.

The chain joins TRBV2 to TRBJ2-1; D possibly corresponds to TRBD2 (7 bases). The germline gives CDR1 SNHLY, CDR2 FYNNEI. Trimming removed 0 bases at V and 2 bases at J, with 14 bases between. The CDR3 loop spans 17 amino acids. The CDR3 spells CASSEALGGATYNEQFF. Here the CDR3 DNA reads TGTGCCAGCAGTGAAGCGCTGGGGGGGGCTACCTACAATGAGCAGTTCTTC.

This clone was counted only a few times. The rearrangement joins TRBV4-3 to TRBJ1-5; D ambiguous. Germline CDR1 is LGHNA and CDR2 is YSLEER. This CDR3 spans 16 amino acids. With 4 bases removed from V and 1 base from J, the gap between germline ends came to 14 bases. CDR3 DNA: TGCGCCAGCAGCCCGTCACGACTGACGAGCAATCAGCCCCAGCATTTT. It is translated as CASSPSRLTSNQPQHF.

The chain uses TRBV18 and TRBJ1-5; TRBD1 matches at 7 bases. There are 16 residues in the CDR3. With V trimmed by 4 bases and J by 0 bases, 6 bases remained unmatched. From germline, CDR1 is KGHSH and CDR2 LQKENI. The CDR3 sequence: CASSQVSGGSNQPQHF. The CDR3 DNA follows: TGTGCCAGCTCACAGGTCTCAGGGGGTAGCAATCAGCCCCAGCATTTT. Based on the CDR3 plus reference TRBV18 and TRBJ1-5, the full variable domain is NAGVMQNPRHLVRRRGQEARLRCSPMKGHSHVYWYRQLPEEGLKFMVYLQKENIIDESGMPKERFSAEFPKEGPSILRIQQVVRGDSAAYFCASSQVSGGSNQPQHFGDGTRLSIL.

V usage is TRBV19 and J usage is TRBJ2-3; no clear D. V shed 4 bases and J shed 8 bases, with 13 bases lying between them. This CDR3 contains 13 residues. Germline V gene data show CDR1 as LNHDA and CDR2 as SQIVND (reference sequence). Here the CDR3 reads CASSKSNTPTQYF. Written as DNA, the CDR3 is TGTGCCAGTAGTAAGTCGAACACCCCTACGCAGTATTTT.

This clone occurred a few times. The chain links TRBV30 to TRBJ1-4; no definite D call. This CDR3 is built from 13 residues. Germline CDR1 and CDR2: GTSNPN and SVGIG (reference sequence). Trimming took off 2 bases at V and 8 bases at J, with 12 bases between the two ends. For the CDR3, the DNA is TGTGCCTGGAGTAACGGGATGGGGGAAAAACTGTTTTTT. This sequence encodes CAWSNGMGEKLFF.

The CDR3: CASSRSQGANTGELFF. The CDR3 DNA reads TGTGCCAGCAGTCGATCACAGGGGGCGAACACCGGGGAGCTGTTTTTT. The chain is built from TRBV6-6 and TRBJ2-2, with TRBD1 identical over 8 bases. With V trimmed by 5 bases and J by 0 bases, 5 bases remained unmatched. Germline-derived CDR1 and CDR2 are MNHNY and SVGAGI (reference sequence). There are 16 residues in the CDR3.

V is TRBV9 and J is TRBJ2-1; the match to TRBD2 covers 11 bases. The CDR3 is made up of 15 amino acids. The germline V gene encodes CDR1 SGDLS and CDR2 YYNGEE. The J segment lost 7 bases and the V segment lost 0 bases, leaving 3 bases of the junction unmatched. CDR3 DNA sequence: TGTGCCAGCAGCGTAGTTAGCGGGGGGGCTAATGAGCAGTTCTTC. Amino acids: CASSVVSGGANEQFF. The full variable domain, rest sourced from reference TRBV9 and TRBJ2-1, is DSGVTQTPKHLITATGQRVTLRCSPRSGDLSVYWYQQSLDQGLQFLIQYYNGEERAKGNILERFSAQQFPDLHSELNLSSLELGDSALYFCASSVVSGGANEQFFGPGTRLTVL.

This clone was found once. The rearrangement links TRBV4-3 to TRBJ2-3, with 9 positions matching TRBD2. V shed 0 bases and J 2 bases; nucleotides not matched to a gene: 9. Germline CDR1 and CDR2: LGHNA and YSLEER. This CDR3 is built from 18 residues. The CDR3 here is CASSQDRLASGTTDTQYF. The CDR3 DNA follows: TGCGCCAGCAGCCAAGATAGGTTGGCTAGCGGGACCACAGATACGCAGTATTTT.

About this clone itself: With a much larger clone just one base away, this may be a read error. This chain joins TRBV7-9 and TRBJ1-1; D might be TRBD1 (5 bases). V was pared by 1 base and J by 3 bases, with 6 bases between. CDR3 length: 13 residues. Germline V gives CDR1 SEHNR, CDR2 FQNEAQ (reference sequence). The chain's CDR3 is CASSLDRYTEAFF. The CDR3 region has the DNA TGTGCCAGCAGCTTAGACAGGTACACTGAAGCTTTCTTT.

This clone was counted a single time. The genes are TRBV4-3 and TRBJ1-2; TRBD1 might be the D (6 bases). V dropped 0 bases and J dropped 3 bases, with 11 bases sitting between them. Germline-derived CDR1 and CDR2 are LGHNA and YSLEER. CDR3 length: 15 amino acids. The DNA for the CDR3 is TGCGCCAGCAGCCAAGATCCGGGACACGACTATGGCTACACCTTC. Amino acid sequence: CASSQDPGHDYGYTF.

This chain joins TRBV25-1 and TRBJ1-6, with D possibly matching TRBD1 (6 bases). From germline, CDR1 is MGHDK and CDR2 SYGVNS. Between the trimmed V and J ends, which lost 7 bases and 5 bases, there was a span of 12 bases. The CDR3 length is 14 residues. The DNA for the CDR3 is TGTGCCAGCATGGGACACAACAATAATTCACCCCTCCACTTT. This gives the protein CASMGHNNNSPLHF.

The chain employs TRBV11-1 and TRBJ2-1; 7 bases fit TRBD1. V lost 6 bases to trimming and J lost 5 bases; unmatched junction nucleotides: 4. The CDR3 loop spans 13 amino acids. Germline CDR1 SGHAT, CDR2 FQDESV (reference sequence). The chain's CDR3 is CASRLDRNNEQFF. In DNA, the CDR3 is TGTGCCAGCAGGCTGGACAGGAACAATGAGCAGTTCTTC.

The chain joins TRBV25-1 to TRBJ2-7; D possibly corresponds to TRBD1 (5 bases). V lost 7 bases, J lost 0 bases, and 13 bases lay in between. CDR1 is MGHDK, CDR2 SYGVNS, per germline. The CDR3 length is 14 residues. The CDR3 DNA is TGTGCCAGCACAGGGCAGGTAGGCTCCTACGAGCAGTACTTC. Protein: CASTGQVGSYEQYF.

The chain recombines TRBV5-3 with TRBJ1-5; 8 bases are shared with TRBD1. TRBV5-3 has ORF status, its function being uncertain. V lost 4 bases to trimming and J lost 0 bases; unmatched junction nucleotides: 6. This CDR3 is built from 16 residues. Here the CDR3 DNA reads TGTGCCAGAAGCAACACAGGGGGTCTTAGCAATCAGCCCCAGCATTTT. It is translated as CARSNTGGLSNQPQHF.

V and J are TRBV5-1 and TRBJ2-5; 7 bases match TRBD2. CDR1 and CDR2 (germline): SGHRS, YFSETQ. The CDR3 is 15 amino acids. Trimming at V came to 0 bases and at J to 5 bases, leaving 7 bases not matched to a gene. The CDR3 nucleotides read TGCGCCAGCAGCTTGGGAGCGGGGATTTGGGAGACCCAGTACTTC. The encoded protein is CASSLGAGIWETQYF.

This chain joins TRBV30 and TRBJ2-1; TRBD2 matches at 13 bases. The CDR3 contains 15 residues. The germline CDR1 and CDR2 sequences are GTSNPN and SVGIG (reference sequence). Germline trimming cut 0 bases from V and 15 bases from J; bases unmatched to any gene: 11. CDR3 coding DNA: TGTGCCTGGAGTGTTACTAGCGGGGGGGCTCCCGGGCGGTTCTTC. It specifies CAWSVTSGGAPGRFF.

Only a few counts were recorded for this clone. V and J are TRBV9 and TRBJ2-1; 9 nucleotides line up with TRBD2. The V gene's germline CDR1 is SGDLS and CDR2 YYNGEE. The CDR3 extends over 14 amino acids. V gave up 0 bases and J gave up 10 bases; unmatched junction bases: 5. CDR3 DNA: TGTGCCAGCAGCGTAGGTCTAGCGGGGAAGGAGCAGTTCTTC. Translation: CASSVGLAGKEQFF.

The chain recombines TRBV18 with TRBJ1-1, with a tentative D call TRBD1 (6 bases). Trimming left V 1 base short and J 1 base short, with 13 bases between. CDR1 and CDR2 from the germline V gene are KGHSH and LQKENI. The CDR3 length is 16 residues. CDR3 DNA: TGTGCCAGCTCACCACTACCCCAGGGGAAGAACACTGAAGCTTTCTTT. It translates to CASSPLPQGKNTEAFF.

V is TRBV6-4 and J is TRBJ2-1; tentative D call: TRBD2 (5 bases). There are 16 residues in the CDR3. V was trimmed by 4 bases and J by 4 bases, leaving 17 bases between them. Germline loops: CDR1 MRHNA, CDR2 SNTAGT. CDR3 coding DNA: TGTGCCAGCAGTGTCTTCCCCCGCGGGTCATACAATGAGCAGTTCTTC. Translation gives CASSVFPRGSYNEQFF.

The chain recombines TRBV11-2 with TRBJ1-5; D unclear. The germline V and J ends were trimmed by 2 bases and 0 bases, with 8 bases remaining between them. Germline CDR1 and CDR2: SGHAT and FQNNGV. The CDR3 runs 15 residues. CDR3 in amino acids: CASSLSGDSNQPQHF. CDR3 nucleotide sequence: TGTGCCAGCAGCTTAAGCGGAGATAGCAATCAGCCCCAGCATTTT.